The table lists the clone carrying this T cell receptor (beta chain) with a count of one. Its specificity is not known. With random hexamers, about 0.45 to 1 ug RNA was reverse transcribed. An immunoSEQ multiplex PCR amplified TCR beta CDR3 over 54 Vbeta and 13 Jbeta. TCRdb processed the immunoSEQ multiplex PCR reads anew with MiXCR; each CDR3 protein has one entry. The table includes approximately 230,000 distinct CDR3 sequences, about 94% detected once. This record belongs to a study of CD8 T cells in Susac syndrome. Study findings and constraints: It was acknowledged by the study that relatively few individuals were included in its TCR sequencing and HLA analysis.

TCR beta was sequenced from blood CD8+ and CD4+ T cells. V shed 0 bases, J shed 9 bases, and the junction held 10 bases outside the gene matches. Germline V CDR1 and CDR2: SNHLY, FYNNEI. The CDR3 has 17 residues. This chain connects TRBV2 to TRBJ2-1; TRBD2 matches at 11 bases. Sequencing input: CD4+ T cells from PBMCs. This receptor was identified in a human donor with multiple sclerosis. The CDR3 is CASSEALLAGGPSEQFF. Here the CDR3 DNA reads TGTGCCAGCAGTGAAGCGCTCTTAGCGGGAGGGCCATCTGAGCAGTTCTTC. Full variable domain (rest looked up from reference TRBV2 and TRBJ2-1): EPEVTQTPSHQVTQMGQEVILRCVPISNHLYFYWYRQILGQKVEFLVSFYNNEISEKSEIFDDQFSVERPDGSNFTLKIRSTKLEDSAMYFCASSEALLAGGPSEQFFGPGTRLTVL.